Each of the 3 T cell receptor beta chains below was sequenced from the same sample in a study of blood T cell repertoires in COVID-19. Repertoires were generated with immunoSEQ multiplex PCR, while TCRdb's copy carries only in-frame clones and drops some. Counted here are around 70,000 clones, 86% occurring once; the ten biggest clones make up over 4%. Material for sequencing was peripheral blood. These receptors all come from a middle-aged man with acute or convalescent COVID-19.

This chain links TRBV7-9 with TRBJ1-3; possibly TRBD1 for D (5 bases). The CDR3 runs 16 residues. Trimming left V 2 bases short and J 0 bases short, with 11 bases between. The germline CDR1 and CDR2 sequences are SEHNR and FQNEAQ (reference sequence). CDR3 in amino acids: CASSLLLDTSGNTIYF. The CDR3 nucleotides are TGTGCCAGCAGCTTACTTTTGGACACCTCTGGAAACACCATATATTTT.

The CDR3 DNA sequence: TGTGCCAGCAGCCAAGAGGCGGAAAATCAGCCCCAGCATTTT. Translating it yields CASSQEAENQPQHF. The chain combines TRBV4-2 with TRBJ1-5; D is ambiguous. V lost 0 bases and J lost 4, with 7 bases in between. Germline V gene lookup returns CDR1 LGHNA and CDR2 YNFKEQ. The CDR3 is made up of 14 amino acids.

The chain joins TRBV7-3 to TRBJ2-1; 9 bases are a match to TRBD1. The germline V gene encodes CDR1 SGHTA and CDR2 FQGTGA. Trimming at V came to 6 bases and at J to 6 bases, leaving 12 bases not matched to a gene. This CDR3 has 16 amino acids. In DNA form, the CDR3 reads TGTGCCAGCAGTTTATCCGGGACAGGGTTGTTCAATGAGCAGTTCTTC. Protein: CASSLSGTGLFNEQFF.